This T cell receptor beta chain was sequenced for a study of blood T cell repertoires in COVID-19. Looking at the study overall: Acute and convalescent COVID-19 specimens originated in the United States, Italy and Spain.

CDR1 and CDR2 from the germline V gene are LGHDT and YNNKEL (reference sequence). Deletions cut 4 bases from V and 4 bases from J, with 25 bases between. The length of the CDR3 is 18 residues. The cohort comprised adults aged roughly 18 to 95 years residing in under 30 US areas. Participants had their cohort set by participant-reported clinical history. Two consecutive negative NP/OP PCR tests, clearance, or resolved symptoms defined Cohort 3 recovery. Assay: immunoSEQ multiplex PCR; the TCRdb copy retains only in-frame clones and omits some. The sample consists of about 280,000 clones, about 85% of them appearing once.

This chain links TRBV3-1 (or the pseudogene TRBV3-2) with TRBJ1-2; unclear D gene. Sequenced: PBMCs or T cells enriched from blood (not recorded which). This receptor was identified in a woman aged 45 to 65 who had recovered from COVID-19. The CDR3 DNA reads TGTGCCAGCAGCCCAAGAAACCCAACGCCCGGGTTGGCCTATGGCTACACCTTC. Translation: CASSPRNPTPGLAYGYTF.